Listed below are T cell receptor beta chains from one sample, sequenced in a study of cytomegalovirus exposure and HLA in healthy donors. Sequencing was performed with immunoSEQ multiplex PCR; in TCRdb, only in-frame clones are kept and a portion is missing. The data hold around 120,000 clones, with roughly four fifths observed a single time. Source material: PBMCs. The receptors stem from a male donor in good health and CMV-seropositive. CDR3s include the opening cysteine and the closing phenylalanine or tryptophan. Fields, in order: V gene, D gene, clone size, J gene, CDR3 DNA, CDR3 protein. The D gene is left open where the match is weak. Clone size appears in some rows only: once, few, many, or a class for an expanded clone.

V: TRBV28; D: TRBD2; size: .; J: TRBJ2-1; DNA: TGTGCCAGCAGTTTATCCCTACTAGCGGGATATGCAAATGAGCAGTTCTTC; CDR3: CASSLSLLAGYANEQFF
V: TRBV7-2; D: TRBD1; size: .; J: TRBJ2-7; DNA: TGTGCCAGCAGCTCTAACAGGGGGAGCGAGCAGTACTTC; CDR3: CASSSNRGSEQYF
V: TRBV6-5; D: .; size: .; J: TRBJ1-1; DNA: TGTGCCAGCAGTTTGACAGGCGATAACACTGAAGCTTTCTTT; CDR3: CASSLTGDNTEAFF
V: TRBV6-1; D: .; size: .; J: TRBJ1-1; DNA: TGTGCCAGCATCGTCGGGATTCGAGACACTGAAGCTTTCTTT; CDR3: CASIVGIRDTEAFF
V: TRBV7-2; D: .; size: .; J: TRBJ2-7; DNA: TGTGCCAGCAGCTTAGAAGGCAGGGGAACCTTCTACGAGCAGTACTTC; CDR3: CASSLEGRGTFYEQYF
V: TRBV7-2; D: .; size: .; J: TRBJ2-3; DNA: TGTGCCAGCAGCTTAGCGGGGCTCAGTACAGATACGCAGTATTTT; CDR3: CASSLAGLSTDTQYF
V: TRBV27; D: TRBD1; size: few; J: TRBJ1-5; DNA: TGTGCCAGCAGTTCGCTCGACAGGGGCCGGGTGCTGCCCCAGCATTTT; CDR3: CASSSLDRGRVLPQHF
V: TRBV6-5; D: TRBD1; size: .; J: TRBJ2-7; DNA: TGTGCCAGCAGTTACTCTTCGACAGGGCCCTTCGAGCAGTACTTC; CDR3: CASSYSSTGPFEQYF
V: TRBV10-3; D: .; size: .; J: TRBJ1-5; DNA: TGTGCCATCAGTGAGTCGAGGAGAACCGATAGCAATCAGCCCCAGCATTTT; CDR3: CAISESRRTDSNQPQHF
V: TRBV7-2; D: TRBD2; size: few; J: TRBJ2-1; DNA: TGTGCCAGCAGCTTAAGGCGGGAGAGGAATGAGCAGTTCTTC; CDR3: CASSLRRERNEQFF
V: TRBV7-2; D: .; size: few; J: TRBJ2-7; DNA: TGTGCCAGCAGCTTACTTTTTTCGACGGTTTCTTTGAGGAACGAGCAGTACTTC; CDR3: CASSLLFSTVSLRNEQYF
V: TRBV2; D: TRBD2; size: .; J: TRBJ2-1; DNA: TGTGCCAGCACCACTACTAGCGGGGGGCGGAATGAGCAGTTCTTC; CDR3: CASTTTSGGRNEQFF
V: TRBV9; D: .; size: .; J: TRBJ1-3; DNA: TGTGCCAGCAGCCCGTGGCAAAGCTCTGGAAACACCATATATTTT; CDR3: CASSPWQSSGNTIYF
V: TRBV27; D: TRBD2; size: .; J: TRBJ2-3; DNA: TGTGCCAGCAGTTTAGGGCTAGCGGCCACAGATACGCAGTATTTT; CDR3: CASSLGLAATDTQYF
V: TRBV30; D: TRBD1; size: .; J: TRBJ1-2; DNA: TGTGCCTGGAGTGATGACAGGGTGAACTATGGCTACACCTTC; CDR3: CAWSDDRVNYGYTF
V: TRBV7-3; D: TRBD2; size: .; J: TRBJ2-1; DNA: TGTGCCAGCAGCTTAATACGAAGCGGGAGGGCCTATGAGCAGTTCTTC; CDR3: CASSLIRSGRAYEQFF
V: TRBV7-3; D: TRBD2; size: .; J: TRBJ2-7; DNA: TGTGCCAGCAGCCTGGGACTAGCGGCAACCTACGAGCAGTACTTC; CDR3: CASSLGLAATYEQYF
V: TRBV7-3; D: .; size: .; J: TRBJ2-7; DNA: TGTGCCAGCAGCCCTTACGGGGCCGCGGCAGGGGTCTACGAGCAGTACTTC; CDR3: CASSPYGAAAGVYEQYF
V: TRBV30; D: .; size: .; J: TRBJ2-5; DNA: TGTGCCTGGAGCATCAGGGTGCGGGAGACCCAGTACTTC; CDR3: CAWSIRVRETQYF
V: TRBV9; D: .; size: few; J: TRBJ2-1; DNA: TGTGCCAGCAGCGTATCGAGGGACACCAACTCCTACAATGAGCAGTTCTTC; CDR3: CASSVSRDTNSYNEQFF
V: TRBV7-2; D: .; size: once; J: TRBJ2-1; DNA: TGTGCCAGCAGCTTAGGGGCAGGCTACTACAATGAGCAGTTCTTC; CDR3: CASSLGAGYYNEQFF
V: TRBV7-2; D: .; size: .; J: TRBJ1-4; DNA: TGTGCCAGCAGCTTAGGACTGGGGGGAGAAAAACTGTTTTTT; CDR3: CASSLGLGGEKLFF
V: TRBV5-1; D: TRBD2; size: .; J: TRBJ2-2; DNA: TGCGCCAGCAGCTTTCTAGCGGGAGGGCCGGGCACCGGGGAGCTGTTTTTT; CDR3: CASSFLAGGPGTGELFF
V: TRBV29-1; D: TRBD1; size: .; J: TRBJ2-2; DNA: TGCAGCGTCCGATCCGGGACAGCAGTCACCGGGGAGCTGTTTTTT; CDR3: CSVRSGTAVTGELFF
V: TRBV30; D: .; size: .; J: TRBJ1-4; DNA: TGTGCCTGGGGAGGCACTAATGAAAAACTGTTTTTT; CDR3: CAWGGTNEKLFF
V: TRBV28; D: .; size: .; J: TRBJ2-3; DNA: TGTGCCAGCAGCCTCCAACTAGGCACAGATACGCAGTATTTT; CDR3: CASSLQLGTDTQYF
V: TRBV28; D: .; size: .; J: TRBJ1-5; DNA: TGTGCCAGCAGTTTGGGCAGGAATCAGCCCCAGCATTTT; CDR3: CASSLGRNQPQHF
V: TRBV2; D: TRBD1; size: .; J: TRBJ2-1; DNA: TGTGCCAGCAGTGAGGGGAGGACAGGGATATACAATGAGCAGTTCTTC; CDR3: CASSEGRTGIYNEQFF
V: TRBV6-1; D: TRBD2; size: .; J: TRBJ2-1; DNA: TGTGCCAGCGGGGAAGCGGGAGTTAGGGAGCAGTTCTTC; CDR3: CASGEAGVREQFF
V: TRBV9; D: .; size: .; J: TRBJ2-3; DNA: TGTGCCAGCAGCGTAGACCTAGCAAAAGATACGCAGTATTTT; CDR3: CASSVDLAKDTQYF
V: TRBV9; D: TRBD1; size: few; J: TRBJ1-1; DNA: TGTGCCAGCAGCTCGAGACAGGGGCTGAACACTGAAGCTTTCTTT; CDR3: CASSSRQGLNTEAFF
V: TRBV10-3; D: .; size: .; J: TRBJ2-1; DNA: TGTGCCATCAAAGACAGTGACTCCTACAATGAGCAGTTCTTC; CDR3: CAIKDSDSYNEQFF
V: TRBV4-1; D: .; size: .; J: TRBJ2-3; DNA: TGCGCCAGCAGCCAGTCGAGGGGGACAGATACGCAGTATTTT; CDR3: CASSQSRGTDTQYF
V: TRBV28; D: .; size: once; J: TRBJ2-7; DNA: TGTGCCAGCAGCCCAGTCCTAGCCTCCCCCCTCTACGAGCAGTACTTC; CDR3: CASSPVLASPLYEQYF
V: TRBV7-2; D: TRBD2; size: .; J: TRBJ2-7; DNA: TGTGCCAGCAGCCCCTGGGCGATGACTAGCGGGGGTCCCTACGAGCAGTACTTC; CDR3: CASSPWAMTSGGPYEQYF
V: TRBV7-3; D: .; size: .; J: TRBJ2-3; DNA: TGTGCCAGCAGCTTAGGTAGAATCACAGATACGCAGTATTTT; CDR3: CASSLGRITDTQYF
V: TRBV19; D: .; size: .; J: TRBJ1-1; DNA: TGTGCCAGTAGTACGGTGACAAACACTGAAGCTTTCTTT; CDR3: CASSTVTNTEAFF
V: TRBV5-4; D: .; size: .; J: TRBJ2-7; DNA: TGTGCCAGCAGCCCCGGGAGCCACTACGAGCAGTACTTC; CDR3: CASSPGSHYEQYF
V: TRBV5-8; D: TRBD2; size: .; J: TRBJ2-3; DNA: TGTGCCAGCGCTCTGGGACTAGCGCTCACAGATACGCAGTATTTT; CDR3: CASALGLALTDTQYF
V: TRBV5-1; D: TRBD1; size: .; J: TRBJ1-1; DNA: TGCGCCAGCAGCTTGGGGAGGGACAGGGACCCAAAAGCTTTCTTT; CDR3: CASSLGRDRDPKAFF
V: TRBV9; D: .; size: .; J: TRBJ2-5; DNA: TGTGCCAGCAGCGTACCAGGGGATGTCGAGACCCAGTACTTC; CDR3: CASSVPGDVETQYF
V: TRBV28; D: .; size: .; J: TRBJ1-2; DNA: TGTGCCAGCAGTGTTCCGGGACTCAGCTATGGCTACACCTTC; CDR3: CASSVPGLSYGYTF
V: TRBV27; D: TRBD1; size: .; J: TRBJ2-4; DNA: TGTGCCAGCAGTTTATCCGCCGACAGGGGAAAGGGGAAAAACAGTCAGTACTTC; CDR3: CASSLSADRGKGKNSQYF
V: TRBV6-1; D: TRBD1; size: .; J: TRBJ1-2; DNA: TGTGCCAGCAGGGGACAGGGCTATGGCTACACCTTC; CDR3: CASRGQGYGYTF
V: TRBV7-2; D: TRBD2; size: .; J: TRBJ2-6; DNA: TGTGCCAGCAGCTTAAGCGGGGGCAGCTCTGGGGCCAACGTCCTGACTTTC; CDR3: CASSLSGGSSGANVLTF
V: TRBV9; D: .; size: .; J: TRBJ2-2; DNA: TGTGCCAGCAGCACCGTCAGCGCCGGGGAGCTGTTTTTT; CDR3: CASSTVSAGELFF
V: TRBV7-3; D: TRBD2; size: .; J: TRBJ2-2; DNA: TGTGCCGGCAGCATACAGGGACTAGCGGTCGGGGAGCTGTTTTTT; CDR3: CAGSIQGLAVGELFF
V: TRBV4-3; D: .; size: .; J: TRBJ2-1; DNA: TGCGCCAGCAGCCAAGATCGGGGGTTTCACAATGAGCAGTTCTTC; CDR3: CASSQDRGFHNEQFF
V: TRBV4-1; D: TRBD2; size: .; J: TRBJ2-1; DNA: TGCGCCAGCAGCCAAACCGAGGGGTTAGACTTGGGACTAGCGGGAGAGGATGAGCAGTTCTTC; CDR3: CASSQTEGLDLGLAGEDEQFF
V: TRBV5-6; D: TRBD2; size: .; J: TRBJ2-5; DNA: TGTGCCAGCAGGGCCATAGCGGGAGCTGCAGAGACCCAGTACTTC; CDR3: CASRAIAGAAETQYF
V: TRBV6-5; D: TRBD2; size: few; J: TRBJ2-5; DNA: TGTGCCAGTCGGGGGGGATGGCGGGGGACCCAGTACTTC; CDR3: CASRGGWRGTQYF
V: TRBV4-3; D: TRBD1; size: .; J: TRBJ1-3; DNA: TGCGCCAGCAGCCAAGAACCTGGGACAGGGGGGTACGTTCATTTT; CDR3: CASSQEPGTGGYVHF
V: TRBV9; D: TRBD1; size: .; J: TRBJ2-1; DNA: TGTGCCAGCAGCGTAGGACAGGGGGCCAGGTTTGAGCAGTTCTTC; CDR3: CASSVGQGARFEQFF
V: TRBV27; D: TRBD1; size: .; J: TRBJ2-6; DNA: TGTGCCAGCAGTCCGACAGGGCCCTCTGGGGCCAACGTCCTGACTTTC; CDR3: CASSPTGPSGANVLTF
V: TRBV18; D: .; size: .; J: TRBJ2-3; DNA: TGTGCCAGCTCACGGGGCCTGAGCACAGATACGCAGTATTTT; CDR3: CASSRGLSTDTQYF
V: TRBV29-1; D: TRBD1; size: once; J: TRBJ2-1; DNA: TGCAGCGGGATGGGACAGGGCCTTTACAATGAGCAGTTCTTC; CDR3: CSGMGQGLYNEQFF